The 17 T cell receptor beta chains presented below share a single source sample, sequenced in a study of neurological immune-mediated disorders. TCRdb reprocessed the 5' RACE reads with MiXCR, giving one entry per CDR3 protein. Of 45,000 to 55,000 distinct CDR3 sequences listed, 3% to 4% are singletons. Sequenced material: PBMCs. These receptors all come from a man aged 35 to 55 with multiple sclerosis.

This clonotype was picked up a small number of times. The chain couples TRBV5-1 to TRBJ2-7, with 10 positions matching TRBD1. V trimming: 6 bases; J trimming: 3 bases; junction bases outside the gene matches: 6. The CDR3 is made up of 14 amino acids. Germline V CDR1 and CDR2: SGHRS, YFSETQ. This CDR3 reads CASTAGTGVYEQYF. For the CDR3, the DNA is TGCGCCAGCACTGCTGGGACAGGGGTCTACGAGCAGTACTTC.

This clonotype was seen repeatedly, ten times or more. The chain has TRBV2 and TRBJ2-3; 8 nucleotides align to TRBD2. CDR3 size: 16 residues. Germline CDR1 reads SNHLY; CDR2 reads FYNNEI. The junction had 8 bases not matched to a gene; V was cut back by 4 bases and J by 2 bases. CDR3 nucleotide sequence: TGTGCCAGCAGTGTCCTAGCGGGCGGATACACAGATACGCAGTATTTT. Protein product: CASSVLAGGYTDTQYF.

This clonotype has a count of ten or more. The chain uses TRBV12-3 or TRBV12-4 and TRBJ2-5; 7 positions match TRBD2. The trim removed 5 bases at V and 5 bases at J, leaving 8 bases unmatched. The CDR3 is 14 residues long. The CDR3 loop is CASSDLGRGETQYF. CDR3 nucleotide sequence: TGTGCCAGCAGTGACCTCGGGCGGGGGGAGACCCAGTACTTC.

This clonotype was counted at least ten times. CDR3 residues: CASSASGMTYEQYF. The CDR3 DNA is TGTGCCAGCAGCGCTTCCGGGATGACCTACGAGCAGTACTTC. The chain employs TRBV9 and TRBJ2-7, with D tentatively TRBD2 (5 bases). Trimming took off 3 bases at V and 2 bases at J, with 12 bases between the two ends. CDR1 SGDLS and CDR2 YYNGEE come from the germline V gene. The CDR3 length is 14 residues. The variable domain in full, with the rest retrieved from reference TRBV9 and TRBJ2-7, is DSGVTQTPKHLITATGQRVTLRCSPRSGDLSVYWYQQSLDQGLQFLIQYYNGEERAKGNILERFSAQQFPDLHSELNLSSLELGDSALYFCASSASGMTYEQYFGPGTRLTVT.

This clonotype came up many times. The gene calls are TRBV20-1 and TRBJ2-4; no clear D gene. The CDR3 is 13 amino acids. Germline values: CDR1 DFQATT, CDR2 SNEGSKA (reference sequence). The V end lost 2 bases, the J end lost 9 bases, and 14 bases lay between the germline ends. The CDR3 loop reads CSARPQGVAIQYF. DNA for the CDR3: TGCAGTGCTAGACCCCAAGGCGTAGCCATTCAGTACTTC.

This clonotype was seen more than once but under ten times. Here the CDR3 DNA reads TGTGCCAGCAGAGATAAGGGGAGCCGAGAAGCTTTCTTT. It codes for CASRDKGSREAFF. The chain couples TRBV11-2 to TRBJ1-1, with D perhaps TRBD1 (5 bases). The V end lost 6 bases, the J end lost 8 bases, and 16 bases lay between the germline ends. This CDR3 spans 13 amino acids. Per the germline V gene, CDR1 is SGHAT and CDR2 is FQNNGV. Together with reference TRBV11-2 and TRBJ1-1, the CDR3 gives the full variable domain: EAGVAQSPRYKIIEKRQSVAFWCNPISGHATLYWYQQILGQGPKLLIQFQNNGVVDDSQLPKDRFSAERLKGVDSTLKIQPAKLEDSAVYLCASRDKGSREAFFGQGTRLTVV.

The table lists this clonotype with many counts. The rearrangement links TRBV20-1 to TRBJ1-2, with D tentatively TRBD1 (5 bases). From germline, CDR1 is DFQATT and CDR2 SNEGSKA (reference sequence). CDR3 length equals 13 residues. The V end was cut by 0 bases, the J end by 4 bases, with 9 bases between. The CDR3 DNA reads TGCAGTGCTAGAGATGGGCAGGGCTATGGCTACACCTTC. Amino acids: CSARDGQGYGYTF.

The table lists this clonotype with many counts. The rearrangement joins TRBV19 to TRBJ1-4; D gene uncertain. Per the germline V gene, CDR1 is LNHDA and CDR2 is SQIVND (reference sequence). Trimming shortened V by 5 bases and J by 6 bases, and 13 bases separated the two germline ends. CDR3 length: 14 residues. In nucleotides, the CDR3 is TGTGCCAGTAGTTGGAGATCTGGGGATGAAAAACTGTTTTTT. Residues: CASSWRSGDEKLFF. The whole variable domain, filled in from reference TRBV19 and TRBJ1-4, reads DGGITQSPKYLFRKEGQNVTLSCEQNLNHDAMYWYRQDPGQGLRLIYYSQIVNDFQKGDIAEGYSVSREKKESFPLTVTSAQKNPTAFYLCASSWRSGDEKLFFGSGTQLSVL.

This clonotype has a count of ten or more. The V and J genes are TRBV10-3 and TRBJ2-1; tentatively, D is TRBD1 or TRBD2 (5 bases each). The CDR3 is 14 residues long. The V end lost 0 bases, the J end lost 12 bases, and 15 bases lay between the germline ends. The V gene's germline CDR1 is ENHRY and CDR2 SYGVKD. CDR3 nucleotide sequence: TGTGCCATCAGTGAGTCCCCGGGACCTAAGGGGCAGTTCTTC. Protein sequence: CAISESPGPKGQFF.

This clonotype was seen at least ten times. The chain links TRBV24-1 to TRBJ2-2; D gene uncertain. The CDR3 is 14 residues long. The V end was cut by 7 bases, the J end by 6 bases, with 14 bases between. CDR1 is KGHDR and CDR2 is SFDVKD in the germline V gene. The CDR3 DNA reads as TGTGCCACCAGGGGCTTAACGCCAGCCGGGGAGCTGTTTTTT. It encodes CATRGLTPAGELFF.

This clonotype occurred many times. The gene calls are TRBV5-1 and TRBJ2-7; no clear D. Germline values: CDR1 SGHRS, CDR2 YFSETQ. The CDR3 contains 12 residues. V gave up 6 bases and J gave up 1 base, with 8 bases separating them. The CDR3 DNA sequence: TGCGCCAGCACCAGCCTGTCCTACGAGCAGTACTTC. Protein: CASTSLSYEQYF.

This clonotype has just a few counts. V is TRBV10-3 and J is TRBJ2-7, with TRBD1 identical over 7 bases. The junction had 14 bases not matched to a gene; V was cut back by 5 bases and J by 4 bases. CDR1 and CDR2 from the germline V gene are ENHRY and SYGVKD. This CDR3 has 16 residues. CDR3 protein: CAISTSGTDGKYEQYF. The DNA for the CDR3 is TGTGCCATCAGTACCTCCGGGACAGATGGTAAATACGAGCAGTACTTC.

This clonotype was picked up many times. The chain uses TRBV5-1 and TRBJ2-1, with 8 bases identical to TRBD1. CDR1 is SGHRS and CDR2 is YFSETQ in the germline V gene. V was clipped by 0 bases and J by 5 bases; unmatched bases: 4. This CDR3 region has 15 residues. The CDR3 bases are TGCGCCAGCAGCTTGGGGACAGGGATTAACAATGAGCAGTTCTTC. Translating gives CASSLGTGINNEQFF.

This clonotype was seen repeatedly, ten times or more. The V and J genes are TRBV20-1 and TRBJ2-5; D possibly corresponds to TRBD2 (6 bases). This CDR3 region has 15 residues. The germline gives CDR1 DFQATT, CDR2 SNEGSKA (reference sequence). The germline V and J ends were trimmed by 2 bases and 2 bases, with 15 bases remaining between them. The CDR3 DNA reads TGCAGTGCTAGAAACCCCCGTCGGGGGCAAGAGACCCAGTACTTC. It is translated as CSARNPRRGQETQYF.

Ten or more counts support this clonotype. This rearrangement joins TRBV12-3 or TRBV12-4 to TRBJ1-1; the D is unclear. V lost 6 bases and J lost 0, with 8 bases in between. This CDR3 is built from 13 residues. The CDR3 is CASSPTMNTEAFF. The CDR3, as DNA: TGTGCCAGCAGCCCAACAATGAACACTGAAGCTTTCTTT.

This clonotype was counted many times. The rearrangement uses TRBV7-6 and TRBJ1-1; D gene unclear. This CDR3 is 14 amino acids long. Deletions cut 5 bases from V and 0 bases from J, with 10 bases between. CDR1 SGHVS and CDR2 FNYEAQ come from the germline V gene. The DNA for the CDR3 is TGTGCCAGCAGCAGCGGACGGATGAACACTGAAGCTTTCTTT. Protein: CASSSGRMNTEAFF. The variable domain in full, completed from reference TRBV7-6 and TRBJ1-1, reads GAGVSQSPRYKVTKRGQDVALRCDPISGHVSLYWYRQALGQGPEFLTYFNYEAQQDKSGLPNDRFSAERPEGSISTLTIQRTEQRDSAMYRCASSSGRMNTEAFFGQGTRLTVV.

In its sample, this clonotype was seen a few times. It may be a read error: a sequence one base away is much more abundant. This chain joins TRBV10-3 and TRBJ2-7, with D perhaps TRBD1 (5 bases). CDR3 length: 13 residues. V lost 2 bases and J 2 bases, leaving 7 bases between the germline ends. Germline V gene data show CDR1 as ENHRY and CDR2 as SYGVKD. CDR3 in amino acids: CAISEEGAYEQYF. CDR3 nucleotide sequence: TGTGCCATCAGTGAGGAAGGGGCCTACGAGCAGTACTTC.